The 32 T cell receptor beta chains given below trace back to one sample, sequenced in a study of T cells after yellow fever vaccination. Using its own MiXCR run on the 5' RACE reads, TCRdb lists one record per CDR3 protein. The table records about 340,000 distinct CDR3 sequences, almost 4% of them present only once. Here the sequenced sample was PBMCs, taken 5 days after the yellow fever booster vaccination. These receptors all stem from a man younger than 35 who received the YFV17D yellow fever vaccine.

This clonotype occurred many times. The chain has TRBV12-5 and TRBJ2-1; the match to TRBD1 covers 9 bases. This CDR3 has 14 residues. Germline V gene sequence: CDR1 LGHNT, CDR2 FRNRAP. V gave up 3 bases and J gave up 8 bases; unmatched junction bases: 5. The CDR3 reads CASGFGQGQDEQFF. Written as DNA, the CDR3 is TGTGCTAGTGGTTTTGGACAGGGGCAGGATGAGCAGTTCTTC.

This clonotype was counted between two and nine times. The V call is TRBV6-1, the J call TRBJ2-3, with 9 positions matching TRBD2. V trimming: 6 bases; J trimming: 3 bases; junction bases outside the gene matches: 10. In germline, CDR1 is MNHNS, CDR2 SASEGT. The CDR3 is 16 residues long. CDR3 DNA sequence: TGTGCCAGCAGCGTTAAAGATAGCGGGGGTACAGATACGCAGTATTTT. Encoded protein: CASSVKDSGGTDTQYF.

A few counts support this clonotype. This sequence joins TRBV2 and TRBJ2-7, with D possibly being TRBD2 (6 bases). This CDR3 spans 13 amino acids. Germline-derived CDR1 and CDR2 are SNHLY and FYNNEI. Trimming took off 6 bases at V and 5 bases at J, with 14 bases between the two ends. The CDR3 coding sequence is TGTGCCAGCAGGGATCTAGCGAGTCACGAGCAGTACTTC. Translated: CASRDLASHEQYF.

This clonotype has only a few counts. This chain connects TRBV3-1 to TRBJ1-1; D gene uncertain. CDR1 and CDR2 from the germline V gene are LGHDT and YNNKEL (reference sequence). The CDR3 consists of 17 residues. V shed 5 bases and J shed 0 bases, with 19 bases lying between them. The CDR3 reads CASSFLPGSSMNTEAFF. CDR3 nucleotide sequence: TGTGCCAGCAGCTTCCTCCCCGGGAGTAGCATGAACACTGAAGCTTTCTTT.

This clonotype was observed at least ten times. The genes are TRBV3-1 and TRBJ1-2; D possibly corresponds to TRBD1 (6 bases). The V gene's germline CDR1 is LGHDT and CDR2 YNNKEL (reference sequence). The CDR3 has 15 amino acids. Trimming left V 4 bases short and J 6 bases short, with 18 bases between. The CDR3 loop reads CASSPQGTGRNGYTF. The CDR3 DNA is TGTGCCAGCAGCCCTCAGGGGACGGGAAGGAATGGCTACACCTTC.

The chain combines TRBV2 with TRBJ2-7, with 8 bases identical to TRBD2. Germline V CDR1 and CDR2: SNHLY, FYNNEI. The junction had 4 bases not matched to a gene; V was cut back by 5 bases and J by 1 base. This CDR3 has 14 amino acids. The CDR3 sequence: CASSKGLGSYEQYF. The CDR3 coding sequence is TGTGCCAGCAGTAAGGGACTAGGATCCTACGAGCAGTACTTC.

This clonotype has just a few counts. The chain recombines TRBV12-3 or TRBV12-4 with TRBJ1-5; 8 positions agree with TRBD1. The CDR3 contains 14 residues. The junction had 6 bases not matched to a gene; V was cut back by 6 bases and J by 5 bases. Here the CDR3 reads CASRTGQGDQPQHF. The CDR3 bases are TGTGCCAGCAGAACCGGACAGGGCGATCAGCCCCAGCATTTT.

The V call is TRBV18, the J call TRBJ1-1; D gene uncertain. CDR1 is KGHSH, CDR2 LQKENI, per germline. V was pared by 3 bases and J by 0 bases, with 8 bases between. This CDR3 is built from 14 residues. The CDR3 nucleotides are TGTGCCAGCTCACCGGCCAGGCTGAACACTGAAGCTTTCTTT. As protein: CASSPARLNTEAFF.

There are a few counts of this clonotype. The genes are TRBV5-4 and TRBJ1-1; TRBD1 is a possible D gene (6 bases). Trimming cost V 5 bases and J 5 bases, with 16 bases left between them. The CDR3 runs to 14 residues. Germline values: CDR1 SGHNT, CDR2 YYREEE (reference sequence). The CDR3 sequence: CASRRDRSRTEAFF. In nucleotides, the CDR3 is TGTGCCAGCAGACGTGACAGGTCGAGGACTGAAGCTTTCTTT.

This clonotype was observed many times. The chain joins TRBV5-1 to TRBJ2-1; no definite D call. The CDR3 has 15 amino acids. V was pared by 2 bases and J by 0 bases, with 9 bases between. Germline CDR1 SGHRS, CDR2 YFSETQ. The CDR3 DNA reads TGCGCCAGCAGCTTACGGGCTAGCTCCTACAATGAGCAGTTCTTC. This sequence encodes CASSLRASSYNEQFF. Using reference TRBV5-1 and TRBJ2-1 for the parts outside the CDR3, the full variable domain is KAGVTQTPRYLIKTRGQQVTLSCSPISGHRSVSWYQQTPGQGLQFLFEYFSETQRNKGNFPGRFSGRQFSNSRSEMNVSTLELGDSALYLCASSLRASSYNEQFFGPGTRLTVL.

In its sample, this clonotype was seen many times. This sequence joins TRBV7-9 and TRBJ2-5; D is uncertain. This CDR3 is built from 14 residues. The V end lost 1 base, the J end lost 2 bases, and 8 bases lay between the germline ends. Germline CDR1 reads SEHNR; CDR2 reads FQNEAQ (reference sequence). The CDR3 region has the DNA TGTGCCAGCAGCTTAGGCCAGTTACAAGAGACCCAGTACTTC. Its protein is CASSLGQLQETQYF.

J is TRBJ2-7 and V is TRBV5-4; D is possibly TRBD2 (5 bases). The CDR3 has 14 residues. CDR1 and CDR2 from the germline V gene are SGHNT and YYREEE (reference sequence). With 4 bases removed from V and 2 bases from J, the gap between germline ends came to 13 bases. The CDR3 nucleotides are TGTGCCAGCAGCCGGGGTGGGTCCCCCTACGAGCAGTACGTC. It encodes CASSRGGSPYEQYV.

V gene TRBV5-1 combines with J gene TRBJ2-5; either TRBD1 or TRBD2 may supply D (5 bases each). Germline CDR1 and CDR2: SGHRS and YFSETQ. V dropped 3 bases and J dropped 2 bases, with 11 bases sitting between them. This CDR3 contains 14 residues. The CDR3 DNA follows: TGCGCCAGCAGCTGGGACCCTGGGCAAGAGACCCAGTACTTC. It encodes CASSWDPGQETQYF.

The sample holds many counts of this clonotype. The V gene is TRBV7-9, the J gene TRBJ2-7; D ambiguous. Germline CDR1 is SEHNR and CDR2 is FQNEAQ (reference sequence). This CDR3 spans 13 amino acids. Trimming took off 4 bases at V and 2 bases at J, with 9 bases between the two ends. CDR3 loop: CASSSTLTYEQYV. The CDR3 DNA follows: TGTGCCAGCAGCTCGACACTTACCTACGAGCAGTACGTC.

This clonotype was detected many times. The chain uses TRBV24-1 and TRBJ2-1; D tentatively reads TRBD1 or TRBD2 (5 bases each). This CDR3 is 17 amino acids long. The germline gives CDR1 KGHDR, CDR2 SFDVKD. V was pared by 3 bases and J by 9 bases, with 23 bases between. The CDR3 reads CATSDPGSGAGGGEQFF. CDR3 coding DNA: TGTGCCACCAGTGATCCCGGTTCCGGGGCGGGTGGCGGTGAGCAGTTCTTC.

This clonotype appeared a few times. The chain is built from TRBV2 and TRBJ2-1; 8 nucleotides agree with TRBD1. The ends lost 9 bases at V and 9 bases at J; junction bases unmatched: 7. Germline assignment: CDR1 SNHLY and CDR2 FYNNEI. This CDR3 spans 12 amino acids. The CDR3 nucleotides are TGTGCCAGAGGACAGGGTGTAGGTGAGCAGTTCTTC. As protein: CARGQGVGEQFF.

This clonotype was seen a handful of times. This sequence joins TRBV2 and TRBJ1-1; D remains unclear. The CDR3 length is 14 residues. Germline lookup yields CDR1 SNHLY and CDR2 FYNNEI. Trimming shortened V by 3 bases and J by 3 bases, and 11 bases separated the two germline ends. CDR3 nucleotide sequence: TGTGCCAGCAGTGACGAGACGGAATACACTGAAGCTTTCTTT. It specifies CASSDETEYTEAFF.

The sample holds a few counts of this clonotype. The gene calls are TRBV7-8 and TRBJ1-2, with 9 bases that match TRBD1. This CDR3 is built from 17 residues. The ends lost 3 bases at V and 4 bases at J; junction bases unmatched: 12. The germline V gene encodes CDR1 SGHVS and CDR2 FQNEAQ. CDR3 loop: CASSLGVWDRASYGYTF. CDR3 nucleotides: TGTGCCAGCAGCTTGGGGGTTTGGGACAGGGCGAGCTATGGCTACACCTTC.

This clonotype was recorded a few times. The chain carries TRBV7-9 and TRBJ2-7; weak D call: TRBD1 (6 bases). CDR3 size: 16 residues. Per the germline V gene, CDR1 is SEHNR and CDR2 is FQNEAQ (reference sequence). Trimming removed 4 bases at V and 0 bases at J, with 16 bases between. The chain's CDR3 is CASSSTLDRTSYEQYF. CDR3 sequence (DNA): TGTGCCAGCAGCTCCACTCTTGACAGGACCTCCTACGAGCAGTACTTC.

This clonotype was detected only a few times. The CDR3 DNA sequence: TGTGCCAGTAGTATAGCGGCAGGGGGCTACGGGGGCACTGAAGCTTTCTTT. Its translation is CASSIAAGGYGGTEAFF. The chain carries TRBV19 and TRBJ1-1; 8 bases fit TRBD1. The CDR3 contains 17 residues. With 1 base clipped from V and 4 bases from J, the junction kept 11 bases outside the gene matches. Germline V gene lookup returns CDR1 LNHDA and CDR2 SQIVND (reference sequence).

This clonotype was detected a few times. This chain joins TRBV3-1 and TRBJ2-3, with no clear D. The CDR3 contains 13 residues. V was pared by 6 bases and J by 1 base, with 8 bases between. Germline V CDR1 and CDR2: LGHDT, YNNKEL (reference sequence). The CDR3 region is CASRTAGTDTQYF. The CDR3 DNA sequence: TGTGCCAGCAGAACGGCAGGCACAGATACGCAGTATTTT.

This clonotype was counted a few times. The chain couples TRBV5-1 to TRBJ2-3, with 9 bases matching TRBD2. Germline V gene data show CDR1 as SGHRS and CDR2 as YFSETQ. Losses at the gene ends were 2 bases for V and 6 bases for J; bases not matched to a gene: 7. This CDR3 comprises 15 residues. The CDR3 reads CASSFTRGGQDTQYF. CDR3 bases: TGCGCCAGCAGCTTTACGCGGGGGGGCCAGGATACGCAGTATTTT.

There are a few counts of this clonotype. J is TRBJ2-7 and V is TRBV5-1, with TRBD1 matching 9 bases. Germline assignment: CDR1 SGHRS and CDR2 YFSETQ. This CDR3 comprises 15 residues. Trimming removed 4 bases from V and 2 bases from J; junction bases left unmatched: 7. The CDR3 spells CASSARQGEAYEQYF. The DNA for the CDR3 is TGCGCCAGCAGCGCCCGACAGGGGGAGGCCTACGAGCAGTACTTC.

This clonotype was seen ten or more times. This rearrangement joins TRBV30 to TRBJ2-1; the match to TRBD2 covers 12 bases. Germline V lookup: CDR1 GTSNPN, CDR2 SVGIG (reference sequence). Trimming took 4 bases from V and 10 from J; bases not matched to a gene: 11. This CDR3 is built from 15 residues. The DNA of the CDR3 is TGTGCCTGGACTAGCGGGGGGGCCGTATGGAGCGAGCAGTTCTTC. Translated: CAWTSGGAVWSEQFF. The variable domain in full, with the rest retrieved from reference TRBV30 and TRBJ2-1, is SQTIHQWPATLVQPVGSPLSLECTVEGTSNPNLYWYRQAAGRGLQLLFYSVGIGQISSEVPQNLSASRPQDRQFILSSKKLLLSDSGFYLCAWTSGGAVWSEQFFGPGTRLTVL.

The J gene is TRBJ1-6, the V gene TRBV20-1; unclear D gene. The germline gives CDR1 DFQATT, CDR2 SNEGSKA (reference sequence). V shed 0 bases and J shed 5 bases, with 17 bases lying between them. This CDR3 has 17 amino acids. The CDR3 reads CSARDIGHDEHNSPLHF. CDR3 coding DNA: TGCAGTGCTAGAGATATTGGGCACGACGAACATAATTCACCCCTCCACTTT.

The rearrangement links TRBV19 to TRBJ1-2; 8 bases align to TRBD1. This CDR3 comprises 17 residues. Germline V CDR1 and CDR2: LNHDA, SQIVND (reference sequence). V lost 0 bases and J lost 7; bases outside the gene matches: 13. Here the CDR3 reads CASSIDPLQGARVGYTF. Written as DNA, the CDR3 is TGTGCCAGTAGTATAGATCCCCTGCAGGGGGCGCGGGTTGGCTACACCTTC.

CDR3 sequence reads: CASRPGLSGGEKLFF. The CDR3 DNA sequence: TGTGCCAGCAGACCGGGGTTGAGTGGCGGTGAAAAACTGTTTTTT. This sequence joins TRBV5-5 and TRBJ1-4; D remains ambiguous. The V and J ends lost 5 bases and 7 bases respectively, with 18 bases between them. Germline V lookup: CDR1 SGHKS, CDR2 YYEKEE (reference sequence). The CDR3 spans 15 residues.

In this sample, this clonotype turned up many times. The rearrangement joins TRBV20-1 to TRBJ1-2; D is undetermined. With 0 bases removed from V and 4 bases from J, the gap between germline ends came to 6 bases. The CDR3 is 12 amino acids. Looked up from germline, CDR1 is DFQATT and CDR2 is SNEGSKA (reference sequence). The CDR3 coding sequence is TGCAGTGCTAGAGATCTCGGCTATGGCTACACCTTC. It encodes CSARDLGYGYTF.

This clonotype came up many times. The chain uses TRBV9 and TRBJ1-1; D gene uncertain. Germline V gene data show CDR1 as SGDLS and CDR2 as YYNGEE. The germline V and J ends were trimmed by 1 base and 2 bases, with 6 bases remaining between them. The CDR3 totals 13 residues. CDR3 in amino acids: CASSVRANTEAFF. CDR3 DNA sequence: TGTGCCAGCAGCGTACGGGCCAACACTGAAGCTTTCTTT. Using reference TRBV9 and TRBJ1-1 for the parts outside the CDR3, the full variable domain is DSGVTQTPKHLITATGQRVTLRCSPRSGDLSVYWYQQSLDQGLQFLIQYYNGEERAKGNILERFSAQQFPDLHSELNLSSLELGDSALYFCASSVRANTEAFFGQGTRLTVV.

This clonotype was counted ten times or more. The chain carries TRBV7-2 and TRBJ1-2, with TRBD1 as a possible D gene (5 bases). CDR3 length: 13 amino acids. Per the germline V gene, CDR1 is SGHTA and CDR2 is FQGNSA. Trimming removed 8 bases at V and 2 bases at J, with 12 bases between. The CDR3 DNA reads TGTGCCAGCTTTCCCGACAGAAACTATGGCTACACCTTC. Protein: CASFPDRNYGYTF.

This clonotype has ten or more counts. The J gene is TRBJ2-3, the V gene TRBV7-2; D may match TRBD1 or TRBD2 (6 bases each). V gave up 5 bases and J gave up 11 bases, with 17 bases separating them. The CDR3 spans 13 residues. CDR1 is SGHTA, CDR2 FQGNSA, per germline. CDR3 coding DNA: TGTGCCAGCAGCGTTACCGGGGGCAGAAGGCAGTATTTT. Its translation is CASSVTGGRRQYF. Full variable domain (missing parts from reference TRBV7-2 and TRBJ2-3): GAGVSQSPSNKVTEKGKDVELRCDPISGHTALYWYRQSLGQGLEFLIYFQGNSAPDKSGLPSDRFSAERTGGSVSTLTIQRTQQEDSAVYLCASSVTGGRRQYFGPGTRLTVL.

V usage is TRBV5-1 and J usage is TRBJ2-5; 8 bases agree with TRBD2. The CDR3 covers 15 residues. Germline V gives CDR1 SGHRS, CDR2 YFSETQ. Unmatched junction bases numbered 3, after V lost 0 bases and J lost 2 bases. CDR3 nucleotide sequence: TGCGCCAGCAGCTTGGCCGGGGGGGAGCAAGAGACCCAGTACTTC. Its translation is CASSLAGGEQETQYF.